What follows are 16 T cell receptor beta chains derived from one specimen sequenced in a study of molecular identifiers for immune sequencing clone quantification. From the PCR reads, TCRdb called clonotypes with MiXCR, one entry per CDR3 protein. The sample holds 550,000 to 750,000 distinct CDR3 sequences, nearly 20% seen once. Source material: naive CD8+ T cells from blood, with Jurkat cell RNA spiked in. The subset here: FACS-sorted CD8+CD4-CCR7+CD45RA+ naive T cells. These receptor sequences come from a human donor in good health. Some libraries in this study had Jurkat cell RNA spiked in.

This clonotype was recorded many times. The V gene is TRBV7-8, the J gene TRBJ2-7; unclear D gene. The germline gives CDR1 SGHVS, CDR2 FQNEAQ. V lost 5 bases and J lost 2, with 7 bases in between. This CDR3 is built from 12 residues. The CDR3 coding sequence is TGTGCCAGCAGCCTCCCTCCCTACGAGCAGTACTTC. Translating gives CASSLPPYEQYF.

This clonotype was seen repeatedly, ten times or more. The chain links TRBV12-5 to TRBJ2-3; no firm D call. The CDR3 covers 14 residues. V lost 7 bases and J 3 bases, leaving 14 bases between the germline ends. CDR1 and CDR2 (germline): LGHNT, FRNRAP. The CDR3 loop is CASAWGSRTDTQYF. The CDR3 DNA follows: TGTGCTAGTGCCTGGGGTAGCCGGACAGATACGCAGTATTTT.

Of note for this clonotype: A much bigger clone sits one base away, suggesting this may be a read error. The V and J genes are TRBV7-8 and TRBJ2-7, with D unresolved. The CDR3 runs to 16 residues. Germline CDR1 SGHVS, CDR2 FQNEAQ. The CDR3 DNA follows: TGTGCCAGCGGCTTACGTGGAACAGTCGGCTACTACGAGCAGTACTTC. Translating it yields CASGLRGTVGYYEQYF. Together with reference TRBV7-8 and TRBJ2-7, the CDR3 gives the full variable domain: GAGVSQSPRYKVAKRGQDVALRCDPISGHVSLFWYQQALGQGPEFLTYFQNEAQLDKSGLPSDRFFAERPEGSVSTLKIQRTQQEDSAVYLCASGLRGTVGYYEQYFGPGTRLTVT.

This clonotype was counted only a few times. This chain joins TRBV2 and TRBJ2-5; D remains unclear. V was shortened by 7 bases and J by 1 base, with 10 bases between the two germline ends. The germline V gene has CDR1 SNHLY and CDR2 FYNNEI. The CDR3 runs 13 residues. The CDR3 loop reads CASMKGIQETQYF. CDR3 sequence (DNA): TGTGCCAGCATGAAGGGCATCCAAGAGACCCAGTACTTC.

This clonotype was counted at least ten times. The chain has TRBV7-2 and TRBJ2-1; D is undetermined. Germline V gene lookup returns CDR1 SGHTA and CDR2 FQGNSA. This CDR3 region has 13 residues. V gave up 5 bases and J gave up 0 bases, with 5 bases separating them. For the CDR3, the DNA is TGTGCCAGCAGCACTGACTCCTACAATGAGCAGTTCTTC. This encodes CASSTDSYNEQFF. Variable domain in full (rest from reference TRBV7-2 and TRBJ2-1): GAGVSQSPSNKVTEKGKDVELRCDPISGHTALYWYRQSLGQGLEFLIYFQGNSAPDKSGLPSDRFSAERTGGSVSTLTIQRTQQEDSAVYLCASSTDSYNEQFFGPGTRLTVL.

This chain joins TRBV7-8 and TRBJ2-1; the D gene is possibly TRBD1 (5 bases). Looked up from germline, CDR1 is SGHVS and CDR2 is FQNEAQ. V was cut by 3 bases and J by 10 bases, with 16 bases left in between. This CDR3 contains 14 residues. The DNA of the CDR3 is TGTGCCAGCAGCTTTTTAAGGGGCCCATGGGAGCAGTTCTTC. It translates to CASSFLRGPWEQFF.

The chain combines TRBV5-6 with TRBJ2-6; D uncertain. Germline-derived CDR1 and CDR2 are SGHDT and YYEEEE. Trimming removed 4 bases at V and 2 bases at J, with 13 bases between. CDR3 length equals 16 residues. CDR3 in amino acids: CASSPVSIPGANVLTF. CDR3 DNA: TGTGCCAGCAGCCCAGTCAGTATCCCTGGGGCCAACGTCCTGACTTTC.

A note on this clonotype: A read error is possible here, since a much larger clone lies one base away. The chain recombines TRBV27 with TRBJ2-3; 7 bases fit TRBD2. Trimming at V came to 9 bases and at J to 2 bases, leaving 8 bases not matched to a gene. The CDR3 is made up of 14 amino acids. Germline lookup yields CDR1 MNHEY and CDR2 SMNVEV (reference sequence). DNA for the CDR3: TGTGCCAGTACAACTAGCGCCGCCACAGATACGCAGTATTTT. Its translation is CASTTSAATDTQYF.

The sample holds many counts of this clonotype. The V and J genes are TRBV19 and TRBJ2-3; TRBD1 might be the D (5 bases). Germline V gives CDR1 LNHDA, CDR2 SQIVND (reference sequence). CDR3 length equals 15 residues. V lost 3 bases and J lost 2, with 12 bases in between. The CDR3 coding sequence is TGTGCCAGTAGTATCTATGACAGACCCACAGATACGCAGTATTTT. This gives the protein CASSIYDRPTDTQYF.

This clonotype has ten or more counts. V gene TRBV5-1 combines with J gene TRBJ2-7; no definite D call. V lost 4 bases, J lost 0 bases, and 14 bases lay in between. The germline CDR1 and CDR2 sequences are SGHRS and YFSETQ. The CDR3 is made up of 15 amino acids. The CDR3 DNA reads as TGCGCCAGCAGCCCGGAAGCGATAGGCTCCTACGAGCAGTACTTC. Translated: CASSPEAIGSYEQYF.

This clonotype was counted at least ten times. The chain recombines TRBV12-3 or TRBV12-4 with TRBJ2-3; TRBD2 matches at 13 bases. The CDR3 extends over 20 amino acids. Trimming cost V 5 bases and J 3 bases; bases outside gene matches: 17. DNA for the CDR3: TGTGCCAGCAGTCCCACCAGACTAGCGGGGGGTCCTGATCCAACAGATACGCAGTATTTT. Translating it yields CASSPTRLAGGPDPTDTQYF.

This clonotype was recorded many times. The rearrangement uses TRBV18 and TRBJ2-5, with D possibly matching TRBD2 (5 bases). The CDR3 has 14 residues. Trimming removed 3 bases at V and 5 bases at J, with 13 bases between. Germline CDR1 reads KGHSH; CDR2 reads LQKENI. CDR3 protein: CASSPPGSRETQYF. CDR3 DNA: TGTGCCAGCTCACCCCCGGGGTCAAGGGAGACCCAGTACTTC.

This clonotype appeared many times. The DNA of the CDR3 is TGCAGCGTTGTATGGACCGGGGAGCTGTTTTTT. Translated, it gives CSVVWTGELFF. The V gene is TRBV29-1, the J gene TRBJ2-2; D gene uncertain. The CDR3 extends over 11 amino acids. V was shortened by 4 bases and J by 5 bases, with 5 bases between the two germline ends. Germline V gives CDR1 SQVTM, CDR2 ANQGSEA.

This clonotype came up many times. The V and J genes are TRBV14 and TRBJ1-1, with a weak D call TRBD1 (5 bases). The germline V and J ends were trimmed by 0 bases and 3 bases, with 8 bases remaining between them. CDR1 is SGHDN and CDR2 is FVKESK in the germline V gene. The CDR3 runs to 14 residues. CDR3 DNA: TGTGCCAGCAGCCAAGACGGAGGGGACACTGAAGCTTTCTTT. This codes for CASSQDGGDTEAFF.

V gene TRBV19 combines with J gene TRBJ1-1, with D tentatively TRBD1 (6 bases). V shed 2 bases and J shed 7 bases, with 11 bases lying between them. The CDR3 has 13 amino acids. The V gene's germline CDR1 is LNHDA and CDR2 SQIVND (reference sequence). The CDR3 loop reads CASSIWGRNEAFF. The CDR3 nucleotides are TGTGCCAGTAGTATATGGGGGCGGAATGAAGCTTTCTTT.

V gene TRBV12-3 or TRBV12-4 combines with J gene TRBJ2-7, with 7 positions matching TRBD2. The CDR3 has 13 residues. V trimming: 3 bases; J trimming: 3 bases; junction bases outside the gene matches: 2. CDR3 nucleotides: TGTGCCAGCAGTTTCGCTAGCGGCTACGAGCAGTACGTC. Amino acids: CASSFASGYEQYV.